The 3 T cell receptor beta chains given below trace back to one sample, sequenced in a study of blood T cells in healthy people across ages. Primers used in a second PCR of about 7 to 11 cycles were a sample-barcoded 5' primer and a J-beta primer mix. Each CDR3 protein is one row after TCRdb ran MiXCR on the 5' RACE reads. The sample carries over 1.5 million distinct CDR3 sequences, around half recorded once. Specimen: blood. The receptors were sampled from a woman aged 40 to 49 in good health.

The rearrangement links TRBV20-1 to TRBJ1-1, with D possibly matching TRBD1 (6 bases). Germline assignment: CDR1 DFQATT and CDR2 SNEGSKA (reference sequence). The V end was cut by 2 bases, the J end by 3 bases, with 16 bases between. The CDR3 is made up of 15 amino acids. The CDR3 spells CSARPSQGGHTEAFF. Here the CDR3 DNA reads TGCAGTGCTAGACCCTCACAGGGAGGGCACACTGAAGCTTTCTTT.

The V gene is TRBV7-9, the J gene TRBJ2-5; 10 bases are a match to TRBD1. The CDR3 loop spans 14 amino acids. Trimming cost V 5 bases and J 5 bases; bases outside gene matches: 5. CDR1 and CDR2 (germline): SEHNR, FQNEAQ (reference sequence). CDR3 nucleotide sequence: TGTGCCAGCAGCGCCCCGGACAGGGGGGAGACCCAGTACTTC. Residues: CASSAPDRGETQYF.

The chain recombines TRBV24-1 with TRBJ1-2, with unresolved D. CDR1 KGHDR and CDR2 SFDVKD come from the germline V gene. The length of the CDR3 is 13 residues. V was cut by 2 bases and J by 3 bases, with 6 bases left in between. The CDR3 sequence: CATSDSVDYGYTF. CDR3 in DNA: TGTGCCACCAGTGATTCGGTAGACTATGGCTACACCTTC.